These 18 T cell receptor beta chains share one sample of origin, sequenced in a study of blood T cells in healthy people across ages. A second roughly 6 to 12 cycle PCR used barcoded and J-beta primers. Each CDR3 protein gets one entry after TCRdb re-called the 5' RACE reads with MiXCR. The sample yields hundreds of thousands of distinct CDR3 sequences, about 51% seen once. Specimen: blood. The receptors stem from a woman aged 80 or over in good health.

The J gene is TRBJ2-7, the V gene TRBV4-1; D is undetermined. The end of the DNA fits TRBJ2-5 better, so the J call may be wrong. The CDR3 extends over 15 amino acids. The germline V gene encodes CDR1 MGHRA and CDR2 YSYEKL. In DNA form, the CDR3 reads TGCGCCAGCAGCCAAGTGTTCGGAGCGCGAGAGACCCAGTACTTC. Protein product: CASSQVFGARETQYF.

V is TRBV29-1 and J is TRBJ2-3, with TRBD2 identical over 10 bases. Per germline, CDR1 SQVTM and CDR2 ANQGSEA. The CDR3 has 14 residues. V dropped 5 bases and J dropped 6; count of bases not matched to a gene: 8. CDR3 sequence (DNA): TGCAGCGTTACCGGGACTAGCGAGCGCGATACGCAGTATTTT. It codes for CSVTGTSERDTQYF.

In its sample, this clonotype was seen many times. V and J are TRBV28 and TRBJ2-1; 10 bases map to TRBD2. Looked up from germline, CDR1 is MDHEN and CDR2 is SYDVKM. Germline trimming cut 7 bases from V and 4 bases from J; bases unmatched to any gene: 7. CDR3 length: 15 amino acids. The CDR3 region has the DNA TGTGCCAGCATCCCCGGGACTAGCGCGTACAATGAGCAGTTCTTC. It yields the protein CASIPGTSAYNEQFF.

This sequence joins TRBV19 and TRBJ1-5; D unclear. CDR3 length: 12 residues. V dropped 8 bases and J dropped 9 bases, with 14 bases sitting between them. CDR1 and CDR2 from the germline V gene are LNHDA and SQIVND (reference sequence). The CDR3 coding sequence is TGTGCCAGTGGTACGGGAGCCGGGCCCCAGCATTTT. Translating gives CASGTGAGPQHF. The full variable domain, in which reference TRBV19 and TRBJ1-5 provide the parts outside the CDR3, is DGGITQSPKYLFRKEGQNVTLSCEQNLNHDAMYWYRQDPGQGLRLIYYSQIVNDFQKGDIAEGYSVSREKKESFPLTVTSAQKNPTAFYLCASGTGAGPQHFGDGTRLSIL.

Comments on this clonotype: It may be a read error: a sequence one base away is much more abundant. V gene TRBV2 combines with J gene TRBJ2-5; 7 bases are shared with TRBD2. In germline, CDR1 is SNHLY, CDR2 FYNNEI. CDR3 length: 15 residues. V lost 2 bases to trimming and J lost 11 bases; unmatched junction nucleotides: 14. This chain's CDR3 is CASSERRELYNEQYF. CDR3 bases: TGTGCCAGCAGTGAACGGCGGGAGCTGTACAATGAGCAGTACTTC. Supplemented by reference TRBV2 and TRBJ2-5, the full variable domain reads EPEVTQTPSHQVTQMGQEVILRCVPISNHLYFYWYRQILGQKVEFLVSFYNNEISEKSEIFDDQFSVERPDGSNFTLKIRSTKLEDSAMYFCASSERRELYNEQYFGPGTRLLVL.

The V call is TRBV5-1, the J call TRBJ1-1; D possibly corresponds to TRBD1 (5 bases). Germline loops: CDR1 SGHRS, CDR2 YFSETQ. Trimming stripped 4 bases from V and 5 bases from J, with 15 bases between. The CDR3 loop spans 14 amino acids. The CDR3 DNA is TGCGCCAGCAGCCCCCGGGACGCGAGTACTGAAGCTTTCTTT. Protein product: CASSPRDASTEAFF.

This clonotype was seen at least ten times. V is TRBV6-5 and J is TRBJ2-2; TRBD1 might be the D (7 bases). Germline CDR1 MNHEY, CDR2 SVGAGI. There are 16 residues in the CDR3. V was pared by 10 bases and J by 5 bases, with 23 bases between. The CDR3 is CATRFGQGGRTGELFF. CDR3 bases: TGTGCCACTAGGTTCGGCCAGGGGGGAAGGACCGGGGAGCTGTTTTTT.

Ten or more counts support this clonotype. The chain is built from TRBV28 and TRBJ1-4; D unresolved. This CDR3 has 12 amino acids. Germline CDR1 MDHEN, CDR2 SYDVKM. The ends were cut back, 7 bases at V and 4 bases at J, with 7 bases in the middle. The CDR3 DNA sequence: TGTGCCAGCAACGGGAATAATGAAAAACTGTTTTTT. Translation gives CASNGNNEKLFF.

This clonotype was observed a handful of times. V gene TRBV6-1 combines with J gene TRBJ1-5; D perhaps matches TRBD1 (5 bases). Germline-derived CDR1 and CDR2 are MNHNS and SASEGT. The CDR3 covers 15 residues. Trimming cost V 0 bases and J 7 bases, with 13 bases left between them. CDR3 sequence (DNA): TGTGCCAGCAGTGAAGCACAGGTGGGGAACCAGCCCCAGCATTTT. Its translation: CASSEAQVGNQPQHF.

This clonotype was seen repeatedly, ten times or more. The V gene is TRBV27, the J gene TRBJ2-1; D gene uncertain. The germline gives CDR1 MNHEY, CDR2 SMNVEV (reference sequence). The CDR3 length is 18 residues. Trimming shortened V by 6 bases and J by 2 bases, and 23 bases separated the two germline ends. CDR3 region: CASSQKVVLGATYNEQFF. The CDR3 DNA reads TGTGCCAGCAGCCAGAAAGTCGTCTTGGGTGCTACCTACAATGAGCAGTTCTTC.

The genes are TRBV24-1 and TRBJ2-1; perhaps TRBD1 as D (6 bases). This CDR3 region has 13 residues. V lost 2 bases and J 9 bases, leaving 10 bases between the germline ends. Germline CDR1 KGHDR, CDR2 SFDVKD. CDR3 in amino acids: CATSDSTGIEQFF. In DNA form, the CDR3 reads TGTGCCACCAGTGATTCGACAGGAATTGAGCAGTTCTTC.

V is TRBV20-1 and J is TRBJ2-3; a possible D gene is TRBD2 (6 bases). The V gene lost 0 bases and the J gene lost 5 bases, with 9 bases spanning the gap. Germline assignment: CDR1 DFQATT and CDR2 SNEGSKA (reference sequence). The CDR3 has 13 residues. The CDR3, as DNA: TGCAGTGCTAGAGATGGCGGGGAAGATACGCAGTATTTT. It codes for CSARDGGEDTQYF.

The CDR3 spells CASSFRSGAGTDTQYF. In DNA form, the CDR3 reads TGTGCCAGCAGCTTTAGGTCAGGGGCCGGCACAGATACGCAGTATTTT. J is TRBJ2-3 and V is TRBV7-2, with TRBD1 as a possible D gene (6 bases). Trimming removed 3 bases at V and 1 base at J, with 14 bases between. The germline V gene encodes CDR1 SGHTA and CDR2 FQGNSA. This CDR3 is 16 amino acids long.

This clonotype has just one count. The chain uses TRBV27 and TRBJ1-5, with 8 bases fitting TRBD1. With 8 bases clipped from V and 6 bases from J, the junction kept 9 bases outside the gene matches. The CDR3 spans 14 residues. Germline CDR1 and CDR2: MNHEY and SMNVEV (reference sequence). Written as DNA, the CDR3 is TGTGCCAGCTCAGGGGGCGCGGGGAGTCAGCCCCAGCATTTT. This sequence encodes CASSGGAGSQPQHF.

This clonotype was counted between two and nine times. The chain is built from TRBV12-3 or TRBV12-4 and TRBJ2-3; the match to TRBD1 covers 7 bases. This CDR3 has 14 amino acids. V gave up 3 bases and J gave up 5 bases; unmatched junction bases: 5. The CDR3 sequence is CASSFRGGGDTQYF. CDR3 nucleotides: TGTGCCAGCAGTTTCAGAGGGGGCGGAGATACGCAGTATTTT.

Note on this clonotype: A much larger clone is a single base away; this may be a read error. The V gene is TRBV29-1, the J gene TRBJ2-6; 7 bases align to TRBD1. The germline V gene has CDR1 SQVTM and CDR2 ANQGSEA. There are 14 residues in the CDR3. DNA of the CDR3: TGCAGCGTCGAGACAGGGTCAGGGGCCAACGTCCCGACTTTC. The encoded protein is CSVETGSGANVPTF. The whole variable domain, remainder taken from reference TRBV29-1 and TRBJ2-6, is SAVISQKPSRDICQRGTSLTIQCQVDSQVTMMFWYRQQPGQSLTLIATANQGSEATYESGFVIDKFPISRPNLTFSTLTVSNMSPEDSSIYLCSVETGSGANVPTFGAGSRLTVL.

The chain carries TRBV29-1 and TRBJ2-5; D is unclear. CDR3 length equals 12 residues. Per the germline V gene, CDR1 is SQVTM and CDR2 is ANQGSEA. With 5 bases removed from V and 1 base from J, the gap between germline ends came to 8 bases. The CDR3 sequence: CSVQPRQETQYF. In DNA form, the CDR3 reads TGCAGCGTTCAGCCTCGCCAAGAGACCCAGTACTTC.

This clonotype was found a few times. This sequence joins TRBV7-9 and TRBJ2-1; maybe TRBD2 (5 bases). Germline loops: CDR1 SEHNR, CDR2 FQNEAQ (reference sequence). The CDR3 runs to 17 residues. Trimming removed 0 bases from V and 5 bases from J, with 17 bases in between. In DNA form, the CDR3 reads TGTGCCAGCAGCTTAGCGTTCTTAGCGAACCTTAACAATGAGCAGTTCTTC. Its translation: CASSLAFLANLNNEQFF.